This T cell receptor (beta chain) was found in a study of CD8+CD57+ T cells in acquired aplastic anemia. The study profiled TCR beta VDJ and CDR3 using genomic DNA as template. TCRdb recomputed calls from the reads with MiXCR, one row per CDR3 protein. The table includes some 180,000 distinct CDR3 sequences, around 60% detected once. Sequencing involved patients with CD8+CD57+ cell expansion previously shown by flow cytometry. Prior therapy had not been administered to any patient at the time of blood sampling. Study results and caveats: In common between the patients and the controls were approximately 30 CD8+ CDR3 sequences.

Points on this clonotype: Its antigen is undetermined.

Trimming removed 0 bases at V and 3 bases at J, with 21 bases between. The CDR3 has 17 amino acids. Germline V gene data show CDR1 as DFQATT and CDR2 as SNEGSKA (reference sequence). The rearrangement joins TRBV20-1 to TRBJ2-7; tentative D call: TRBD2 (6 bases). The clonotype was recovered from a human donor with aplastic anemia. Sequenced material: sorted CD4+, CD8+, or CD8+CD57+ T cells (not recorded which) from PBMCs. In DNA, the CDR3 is TGCAGTGCTAGAGATGATCGGGGGAAGGGTATAATCTACGAGCAGTACTTC. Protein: CSARDDRGKGIIYEQYF.